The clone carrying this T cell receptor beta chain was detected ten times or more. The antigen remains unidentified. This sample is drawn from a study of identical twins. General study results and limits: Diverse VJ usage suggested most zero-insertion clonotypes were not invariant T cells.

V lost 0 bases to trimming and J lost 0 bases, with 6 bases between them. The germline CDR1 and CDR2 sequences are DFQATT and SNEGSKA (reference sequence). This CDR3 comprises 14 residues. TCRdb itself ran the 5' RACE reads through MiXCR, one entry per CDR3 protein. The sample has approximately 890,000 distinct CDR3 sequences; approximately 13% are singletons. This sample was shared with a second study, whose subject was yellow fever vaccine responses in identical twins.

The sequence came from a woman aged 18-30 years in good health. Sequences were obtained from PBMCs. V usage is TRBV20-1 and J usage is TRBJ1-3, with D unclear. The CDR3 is CSARDLSSGNTIYF. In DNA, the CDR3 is TGCAGTGCTAGAGACCTGAGCTCTGGAAACACCATATATTTT.